This TCR beta chain was captured by sequencing in a study of blood T cell repertoires in COVID-19. As for the study in general: Italy, Spain and the United States were the sources of the convalescent and acute COVID-19 samples. Sources were T cells, B-cell-depleted T cells, or PBMCs; the material itself was cDNA or gDNA.

Original processing methods: How many nucleated cells were present was estimated from reference gene primer amplification. Repertoires were generated with immunoSEQ multiplex PCR, while TCRdb's copy carries only in-frame clones and drops some. V, J and clone size are taken as reported in that table, and D and trimming were inferred from the DNA itself. This sample has approximately 25,000 clones; approximately 86% occur once, and the top ten carry 15% to 20%. This CDR3 region has 15 residues. Germline V gene data show CDR1 as SGHRS and CDR2 as YFSETQ. Trimming removed 0 bases at V and 5 bases at J, with 13 bases between.

This receptor was obtained from a human donor with acute or convalescent COVID-19. The donor label of this sample is uncertain. Sample: peripheral blood. The chain recombines TRBV5-1 with TRBJ2-3, with D possibly being TRBD1 (6 bases). CDR3 sequence reads: CASSLGGPEVDTQYF. The CDR3 nucleotides are TGCGCCAGCAGCTTGGGGGGGCCCGAAGTAGATACGCAGTATTTT. Together with reference TRBV5-1 and TRBJ2-3, the CDR3 gives the full variable domain: KAGVTQTPRYLIKTRGQQVTLSCSPISGHRSVSWYQQTPGQGLQFLFEYFSETQRNKGNFPGRFSGRQFSNSRSEMNVSTLELGDSALYLCASSLGGPEVDTQYFGPGTRLTVL.